The T cell receptor beta chain under discussion was sequenced for a study of T-cell memory formation after mild COVID-19. Looking at the study overall: TCR clusters largely stayed donor specific. Broader study findings: The study found contracting CD4+ clones mainly in CM and EM and contracting CD8+ clones in EMRA. Memory from before infection featured some responding clones, which suggests cross-reactive memory joined.

This clonotype was detected only a few times. As yet, its antigen is unknown. CDR1 is MDHEN, CDR2 SYDVKM, per germline. The CDR3 is made up of 15 amino acids. V shed 5 bases and J 4 bases; nucleotides not matched to a gene: 6. UMIs and sample barcodes were carried by the TCR alpha and TCR beta cDNA libraries that 5'RACE produced using constant-segment primers. TCRdb independently ran MiXCR on the 5' RACE reads; one entry per CDR3 protein. The sample carries hundreds of thousands of distinct CDR3 sequences, less than 25% recorded once. Sequenced input: PBMCs or a T cell subset sorted from them (not recorded which). The sequence was obtained from an adult woman who had mild COVID-19 (a few samples of this study predate the infection). Cell type and time point are not known. The V call is TRBV28, the J call TRBJ2-5; 11 bases fit TRBD2. DNA for the CDR3: TGTGCCAGCAGTAGACTAGCGGGATTGAGAGAGACCCAGTACTTC. Its protein product is CASSRLAGLRETQYF.